This TCR beta chain was sequenced in a study of blood T cell repertoires in COVID-19. At the level of the study: Both acute and convalescent COVID-19 samples were obtained from the United States, Italy and Spain. Nucleic acid was either cDNA or gDNA, and it came from T cells, B-cell-depleted T cells, or PBMCs.

V dropped 8 bases and J dropped 3; count of bases not matched to a gene: 10. Germline values: CDR1 SNHLY, CDR2 FYNNEI. This CDR3 is built from 15 residues. As processed by the authors: Estimation of nucleated cell counts was performed using reference gene primer amplification. Sequencing was performed with immunoSEQ multiplex PCR; in TCRdb, only in-frame clones are kept and a portion is missing. The DNA was the basis for D and trimming; V, J and clone size are from that table. The table records some 200,000 clones, around 86% of them present only once. The chain recombines TRBV2 with TRBJ1-5, with 7 bases identical to TRBD1. Sample: peripheral blood. This TCR came from a man aged 70 or older with acute or convalescent COVID-19. CDR3 DNA sequence: TGTGCCAGCTACAGGGGTGAGGGCGTCAATCAGCCCCAGCATTTT. It codes for CASYRGEGVNQPQHF.